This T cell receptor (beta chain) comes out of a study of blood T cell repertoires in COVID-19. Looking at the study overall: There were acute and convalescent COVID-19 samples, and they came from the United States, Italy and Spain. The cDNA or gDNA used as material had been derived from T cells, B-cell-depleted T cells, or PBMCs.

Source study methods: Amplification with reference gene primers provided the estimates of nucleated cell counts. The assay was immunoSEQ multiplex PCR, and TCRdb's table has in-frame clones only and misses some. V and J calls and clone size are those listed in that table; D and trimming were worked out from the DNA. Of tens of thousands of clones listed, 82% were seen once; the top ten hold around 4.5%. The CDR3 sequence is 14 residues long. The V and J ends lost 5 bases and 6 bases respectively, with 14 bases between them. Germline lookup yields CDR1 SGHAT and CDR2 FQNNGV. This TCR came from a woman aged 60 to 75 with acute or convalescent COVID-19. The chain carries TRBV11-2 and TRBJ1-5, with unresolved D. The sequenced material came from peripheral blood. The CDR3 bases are TGTGCCAGCAGCCCAGGCGGGTTTCGTCAGCCCCAGCATTTT. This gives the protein CASSPGGFRQPQHF.